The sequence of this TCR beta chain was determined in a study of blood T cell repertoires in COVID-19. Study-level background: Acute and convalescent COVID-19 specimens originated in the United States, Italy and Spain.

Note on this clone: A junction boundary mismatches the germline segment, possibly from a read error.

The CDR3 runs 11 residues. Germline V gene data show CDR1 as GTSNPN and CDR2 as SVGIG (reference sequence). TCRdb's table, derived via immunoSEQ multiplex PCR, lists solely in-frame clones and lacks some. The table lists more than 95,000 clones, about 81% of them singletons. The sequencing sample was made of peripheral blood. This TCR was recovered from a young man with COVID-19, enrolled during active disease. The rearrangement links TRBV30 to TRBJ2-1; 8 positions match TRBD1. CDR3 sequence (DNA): TGTGCCTGGTTTCTGGGGGACAGGCCCGTCTTC. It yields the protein CAWFLGDRPVF.